This T cell receptor beta chain was observed in a study of blood T cell repertoires in COVID-19. For the study at large: Samples representing acute and convalescent COVID-19 were sourced from the United States, Italy and Spain.

CDR1 SGHRS and CDR2 YFSETQ come from the germline V gene. CDR3 length: 17 amino acids. Deletions cut 3 bases from V and 3 bases from J, with 16 bases between. Libraries were prepared by immunoSEQ multiplex PCR; TCRdb keeps only in-frame clonotypes and omits some of them. The table has some 490,000 clones, approximately 86% seen once; the top ten hold 8.3%. The sample was PBMCs or T cells enriched from blood (not recorded which). This clonotype was obtained from a woman aged 60-75 years who had recovered from COVID-19. V gene TRBV5-1 combines with J gene TRBJ1-6; D not resolved. CDR3 loop: CASSSSGPMDYNSPLHF. CDR3 DNA sequence: TGCGCCAGCAGCTCGAGCGGACCGATGGACTATAATTCACCCCTCCACTTT.